This T cell receptor (beta chain) was sequenced for a study of cytotoxic CD8 clonotypes in ibrutinib-treated CLL. Points from the study as a whole: Sustained-remission patients were sampled at one set of times and progressing patients at different ones. Among the clonotypes, public ones were uncommon and contracted or held stable on treatment.

Frozen-stored PBMCs produced 1.5 to 2.5 micrograms of genomic DNA for TCR beta libraries. Turning to this clone: Its antigen is still unknown.

Depth targeted 1 in 200,000 to 1 in 1 million T cells, averaging 10x coverage per clonotype. Sequenced by immunoSEQ multiplex PCR; TCRdb stores in-frame clones only, minus some. Here the sample spans roughly 220,000 clones, about four fifths being singletons. V gave up 8 bases and J gave up 2 bases; unmatched junction bases: 6. This CDR3 comprises 14 residues. CDR1 and CDR2 from the germline V gene are MNHEY and SMNVEV (reference sequence). The J gene is TRBJ2-1, the V gene TRBV27; 7 bases line up with TRBD1. The TCR was taken from a human donor with chronic lymphocytic leukemia. The source was PBMCs, collected after 12 months of ibrutinib treatment. The CDR3 spells CASVTGVTYNEQFF. CDR3 DNA sequence: TGTGCCAGCGTTACAGGGGTCACCTACAATGAGCAGTTCTTC.